Listed below are T cell receptor beta chains from one sample, sequenced in a study of cytomegalovirus exposure and HLA in healthy donors. Here immunoSEQ multiplex PCR was the method, and the copy in TCRdb shows in-frame clones only, minus some. The table shows around 150,000 clones, with 85% to 90% occurring only once. Material: PBMCs. The source is a woman aged 18-29 years in good health and CMV-seropositive. CDR3s include the opening cysteine and the closing phenylalanine or tryptophan. Fields, in order: V gene, D gene, clone size, J gene, CDR3 DNA, CDR3 protein. A D gene is named only where the DNA matches it firmly. A clone size is listed for some rows: how often the clone was seen (once, few, many), or a class if it is expanded.

>TRBV10-3|NA|NA|TRBJ2-5
TGTGCCATCAGGGAGGAGTCCCAAGAGACCCAGTACTTC
CAIREESQETQYF
>TRBV28|TRBD2|NA|TRBJ2-3
TGTGCCAGCAGCCTGGGACTAGCGGGAGTGGTTAGTGATACGCAGTATTTT
CASSLGLAGVVSDTQYF
>TRBV11-3|NA|NA|TRBJ1-2
TGTGCCAGCAGCTCCCCCGGCGCTCTGCCTGGCAGGGCGGATGGCTACACCTTC
CASSSPGALPGRADGYTF
>TRBV4-1|NA|NA|TRBJ2-1
TGCGCCAGCAGCCAAGGGACTACCAATGAGCAGTTCTTC
CASSQGTTNEQFF
>TRBV5-6|TRBD1|NA|TRBJ2-7
TGTGCCAGCAGCCCGCCGGGACAGCCCTACGAGCAGTACTTC
CASSPPGQPYEQYF
>TRBV2|TRBD1|NA|TRBJ1-2
TGTGCCAGCAGTGATTTGGACAGGGGGCGATATGGCTACACCTTC
CASSDLDRGRYGYTF
>TRBV11-3|TRBD2|NA|TRBJ2-3
TGTGCCAGCGCTGCTAGCGGGAGGGCCGGAGATACGCAGTATTTT
CASAASGRAGDTQYF
>TRBV15|NA|NA|TRBJ1-2
TGTGCCACCAGCAGAGGAGGACACTCATATGGCTACACCTTC
CATSRGGHSYGYTF
>TRBV7-2|TRBD2|NA|TRBJ2-7
TGTGCCAGCAGCTTAGCTGCGGGGGGATCCTACGAGCAGTACTTC
CASSLAAGGSYEQYF
>TRBV11-3|TRBD2|NA|TRBJ2-7
TGTGCCAGCAGCCTCACTAGCGGGAGTTACGAGCAGTACTTC
CASSLTSGSYEQYF
>TRBV30|TRBD1|NA|TRBJ1-2
TGTGCCTGGAGTGTACTCACAGGGGCTACCTATGGCTACACCTTC
CAWSVLTGATYGYTF
>TRBV9|NA|NA|TRBJ1-4
TGTGCCAGCAGCGTAGCTACAGTCGGTGAAAAACTGTTTTTT
CASSVATVGEKLFF
>TRBV11-3|NA|NA|TRBJ2-3
TGTGCCAGCAGCCTCCAGACAGGCCGAGTTACAGATACGCAGTATTTT
CASSLQTGRVTDTQYF
>TRBV10-1|TRBD2|once|TRBJ2-7
TGCGCCAGCAGTCCTGGGGGGGAACCAGAGCAGTACTTC
CASSPGGEPEQYF
>TRBV6-5|NA|NA|TRBJ2-7
TGTGCCAGCAGTTACTCTATCGGAGCCTACGAGCAGTACTTC
CASSYSIGAYEQYF
>TRBV7-2|NA|NA|TRBJ1-1
TGTGCCAGCAGCTTAGCGTGGGGTGGAGGCACTGAAGCTTTCTTT
CASSLAWGGGTEAFF
>TRBV6-6|NA|NA|TRBJ2-3
TGTGCCATCAAGGACGGGGGTGGAGATACGCAGTATTTT
CAIKDGGGDTQYF
>TRBV7-8|NA|NA|TRBJ2-7
TGTGCCAGCAGCTTAGGTTCGTTCTACGAGCAGTACTTC
CASSLGSFYEQYF
>TRBV11-3|TRBD1|NA|TRBJ2-7
TGTGCCAGCAGACCGGGACAGTCAGCCTACGAGCAGTACTTC
CASRPGQSAYEQYF
>TRBV5-1|NA|NA|TRBJ2-2
TGCGCCAGCAGCTTGGTCCCGTCGAACACCGGGGAGCTGTTTTTT
CASSLVPSNTGELFF
>TRBV11-3|NA|NA|TRBJ2-5
TGTGCCAGCAGCCCAGATATCGGGAAAGAGACCCAGTACTTC
CASSPDIGKETQYF
>TRBV11-1|TRBD1|NA|TRBJ2-1
TGTGCCAGCAGCTTAGACAGGGGGCGACTGGTGAATGAGCAGTTCTTC
CASSLDRGRLVNEQFF
>TRBV25-1|NA|NA|TRBJ2-7
TGTGCCAGCAGTGAAGGTCGGGGGGAGCAGTACTTC
CASSEGRGEQYF
>TRBV19|TRBD2|NA|TRBJ2-1
TGTGCCAGCACTAGCGGGAGAGGCTATGAGCAGTTCTTC
CASTSGRGYEQFF
>TRBV5-5|TRBD1|NA|TRBJ2-7
TGTGCCAGCAGCTTTTGGACAGGGACGTACGAGCAGTACTTC
CASSFWTGTYEQYF
>TRBV4-1|NA|NA|TRBJ2-7
TGCGCCAGCAGCCGACCTGGGGCTAGCGCCTACGAGCAGTACTTC
CASSRPGASAYEQYF
>TRBV6-5|NA|once|TRBJ1-1
TGTGCCAGCAGTCACAGACAGGAGAACACTGAAGCTTTCTTT
CASSHRQENTEAFF
>TRBV5-1|TRBD2|NA|TRBJ2-3
TGCGCCAGCAGCCACGGGACTAGTGGTCCAGATACGCAGTATTTT
CASSHGTSGPDTQYF
>TRBV5-6|TRBD1|NA|TRBJ2-7
TGTGCCAGCAGCACACGAACCGGGACAGGGGCCGAGCAGTACTTC
CASSTRTGTGAEQYF
>TRBV27|TRBD1|NA|TRBJ2-7
TGTGCCAGCGGGAAAGACAGGGGGCTGCACGAGCAGTACTTC
CASGKDRGLHEQYF
>TRBV6-5|NA|NA|TRBJ2-1
TGTGCCAGCAGTTACCGCCCACTAGCTAATGAGCAGTTCTTC
CASSYRPLANEQFF
>TRBV7-2|TRBD2|NA|TRBJ2-1
TGTGCCAGCAGCTTGTCTAGCGGGAGGGAGGTTGAGCAGTTCTTC
CASSLSSGREVEQFF
>TRBV5-4|NA|NA|TRBJ1-1
TGTGCCAGCAGCTTGGAGAGAAGGAACACTGAAGCTTTCTTT
CASSLERRNTEAFF
>TRBV18|TRBD1|once|TRBJ2-7
TGTGCCAGCTCCCCGGCAGGGGGCGAGCAGTACTTC
CASSPAGGEQYF
>TRBV2|TRBD1|NA|TRBJ1-5
TGTGCCAGCAGTGACGGACAGGGAGTATTTCAGCCCCAGCATTTT
CASSDGQGVFQPQHF
>TRBV7-9|NA|NA|TRBJ1-2
TGTGCCAGCAGCTCCAGACAGCGCTACACCTTC
CASSSRQRYTF
>TRBV5-1|NA|NA|TRBJ2-5
TGCGCCAGCAGCCCCAGGGGAGTACCGACTCAAGAGACCCAGTACTTC
CASSPRGVPTQETQYF
>TRBV7-2|TRBD2|NA|TRBJ2-3
TGTGCCAGCAGCTTATTTAGCGGGAGGCGGAAAGATACGCAGTATTTT
CASSLFSGRRKDTQYF
>TRBV19|TRBD1|NA|TRBJ1-5
TGTGCCAGTAGAACAGGGGGCGCGGACCAGCCCCAGCATTTT
CASRTGGADQPQHF
>TRBV9|NA|NA|TRBJ2-7
TGTGCCAGCAGCGAGGGAGTGGCAGCCTCCTACGAGCAGTACTTC
CASSEGVAASYEQYF
>TRBV30|NA|NA|TRBJ2-7
TGTGCCTGGAGTAGAGGCGGGACCACCTACGAGCAGTACTTC
CAWSRGGTTYEQYF
>TRBV28|NA|NA|TRBJ1-2
TGTGCCAGCAGTTTCGCGGGGGGGACTAACTATGGCTACACCTTC
CASSFAGGTNYGYTF
>TRBV14|NA|NA|TRBJ2-7
TGTGCCAGCACCCAGTTTTTTAGTGACGAGCAGTACTTC
CASTQFFSDEQYF
>TRBV7-9|TRBD1|NA|TRBJ2-2
TGTGCCAGCAGCTTGGGACAGGGGGCCGGGGAGCTGTTTTTT
CASSLGQGAGELFF
>TRBV10-1|NA|NA|TRBJ1-1
TGCGCCAGCAGTGCCTCAGGACAGAACACTGAAGCTTTCTTT
CASSASGQNTEAFF
>TRBV9|TRBD2|NA|TRBJ2-1
TGTGCCAGCAGCGCCCGACTAGCGTTGGGATCCTCCTACAATGAGCAGTTCTTC
CASSARLALGSSYNEQFF
>TRBV10-2|NA|NA|TRBJ2-7
TGCGCCAGCAACACTGGACAGTCCTACGAGCAGTACTTC
CASNTGQSYEQYF
>TRBV5-6|TRBD2|NA|TRBJ2-1
TGTGCCAGCAGCCGTGGGACTAGCGGGTACAATGAGCAGTTCTTC
CASSRGTSGYNEQFF
>TRBV5-6|TRBD2|NA|TRBJ2-7
TGTGCCAGCAGCCCGGACCTCTCTAGCGGGAGCTCCTACGAGCAGTACTTC
CASSPDLSSGSSYEQYF
>TRBV27|TRBD2|NA|TRBJ2-5
TGTGCCAGCAGTTTATCGGGACTAGCGGGAGAGACCCAGTACTTC
CASSLSGLAGETQYF
>TRBV7-9|TRBD2|NA|TRBJ2-1
TGTGCCAGCAGCTCCTCGTTAGGCGGGAGGGTGGCCAATGAGCAGTTCTTC
CASSSSLGGRVANEQFF
>TRBV4-1|NA|NA|TRBJ2-1
TGCGCCAGCAGCCAAGCGTTTATCAATGAGCAGTTCTTC
CASSQAFINEQFF
>TRBV7-9|NA|few|TRBJ2-3
TGTGCCAGCAGCTTGTACCCGAGGCTAGGTACGCAGTATTTT
CASSLYPRLGTQYF
>TRBV7-9|NA|once|TRBJ1-4
TGTGCCAGCAGCTTATTCCCAGAGGGGGTGTTTTTT
CASSLFPEGVFF
>TRBV4-1|TRBD1|NA|TRBJ1-2
TGCGCCAGCAGCCAATCGGACAGGGAAATATGGGGCTACACCTTC
CASSQSDREIWGYTF
>TRBV6-5|NA|once|TRBJ2-5
TGTGCCAGCAGTAGGACAGTCTTTGGCCAAGAGACCCAGTACTTC
CASSRTVFGQETQYF
>TRBV5-4|NA|NA|TRBJ2-2
TGTGCCAGCAGCTTGGGACAGATCGGCGGGGAGCTGTTTTTT
CASSLGQIGGELFF
>TRBV19|NA|NA|TRBJ2-7
TGTGCCAGTAGTATAGCTCCGGACTCGTACTACGAGCAGTACTTC
CASSIAPDSYYEQYF
>TRBV18|NA|few|TRBJ1-5
TGTGCCAGCTCACCAGGAGGAGGGCAGGGAACCCAGCATTTT
CASSPGGGQGTQHF